This is a list of T cell receptor beta chains from one sample in a study of blood T cell repertoires in COVID-19. Sequencing was performed with immunoSEQ multiplex PCR; in TCRdb, only in-frame clones are kept and a portion is missing. Of roughly 150,000 clones detected, 84% appear once; the ten largest clones hold around 20%. The sample consisted of peripheral blood. These receptors all stem from a woman of 80 years or more with acute or convalescent COVID-19. The CDR3 runs from the conserved cysteine through the conserved F or W. Each record gives: CDR3 length, V gene, D gene, CDR3 protein. The D gene is left open where the match is weak.

>16|TRBV24-1|TRBD2
CATSDSRLAAPYEQYF
>13|TRBV6-5|-
CASSLHLNTEAFF
>15|TRBV27|TRBD1
CASRPRTGENYEQYF
>13|TRBV7-9|-
CASSLAGWYEQYF
>15|TRBV28|TRBD1
CASRGGDRVGEKLFF
>16|TRBV7-9|TRBD1
CASSTTDRGYNSPLHF
>13|TRBV25-1|-
CASSVEMNTEAFF
>15|TRBV10-3|-
CAIRGDGLNTGELFF
>15|TRBV19|TRBD1
CASSIVGQGQETQYF
>13|TRBV2|-
CASRTDFSQPQHF
>15|TRBV30|TRBD1
CAWSVGGTGRTEAFF
>15|TRBV14|-
CASSETLDIYNEQFF
>16|TRBV5-1|TRBD1
CASSPGPGGGREKLFF
>16|TRBV5-4|-
CASSPPNRIHDTEAFF
>12|TRBV6-1|-
CASSERLGTQYF
>17|TRBV6-6|TRBD2
CASRREERLAGDYEQYF
>16|TRBV4-1|TRBD1
CASSQGTGEHNQPQHF
>15|TRBV6-6|TRBD1
CASSLGQVSGNTIYF
>13|TRBV12-3/TRBV12-4|-
CASSNPGGAPLHF
>12|TRBV27|TRBD1
CASSPGGTEAFF
>13|TRBV10-3|TRBD1
CASGTGEGETQYF
>14|TRBV2|TRBD1
CASRRDRQGLKAFF
>12|TRBV2|-
CASSWSSYEQYF
>13|TRBV7-2|-
CASSPRREGGYTF
>13|TRBV19|-
CASSILAYNEQFF
>20|TRBV6-4|TRBD2
CASSKISGLAARDTYNEQFF
>15|TRBV5-1|TRBD1
CASSRQGAPEEKLFF
>13|TRBV6-5|TRBD1
CASIDRAENTIYF
>15|TRBV19|-
CASRPRDLTNEKLFF
>18|TRBV7-2|TRBD2
CASSSLAGVSLGANVLTF
>13|TRBV19|-
CASTERRSEKLFF
>15|TRBV24-1|-
CATSDTAGPGDTQYF
>17|TRBV28|TRBD1
CASSFGDRGLVYYGYTF
>13|TRBV6-6|TRBD1
CASSRQGDTEAFF
>14|TRBV3-1/TRBV3-2|-
CASSPLRTNTEAFF
>15|TRBV30|-
CAWSAGGQFGQPQHF
>15|TRBV10-3|-
CATRKTGAKEETQYF
>17|TRBV29-1|-
CSVEDFAEVLINYGYTF
>14|TRBV6-5|-
CASMSTPSTDTQYF
>14|TRBV5-6|TRBD2
CASSMSGGTGELFF
>14|TRBV15|-
CATSKRDTNYGYTF
>14|TRBV9|TRBD2
CASSAGTSDATQYF
>14|TRBV11-2|-
CASSLAGQGETQYF
>15|TRBV5-8|TRBD1
CASSFHSTGLNEQFF